The 21 T cell receptor beta chains below were found in one sample sequenced in a study of graft-versus-host responses after intestinal transplantation. Graft tissue was processed to release intraepithelial and lamina propria lymphocytes. Measured with immunoSEQ multiplex PCR; TCRdb has only the in-frame clones, and not every one. The sample holds around 13,000 clones, just under 75% seen once. The source material was ileum tissue, sampled 16 days after intestinal transplant. Every receptor here comes from a human patient who received an intestinal transplant, so some T cells may come from the graft donor.

This clone appeared a few times. The chain uses TRBV5-1 and TRBJ1-2; 8 bases are a match to TRBD1. V lost 0 bases, J lost 6 bases, and 7 bases stayed unmatched. The CDR3 consists of 15 residues. Per germline, CDR1 SGHRS and CDR2 YFSETQ. CDR3 bases: TGCGCCAGCAGCTTGGTTGGGGTACAGGGGGATGGCTACACCTTC. Translation: CASSLVGVQGDGYTF.

V is TRBV18 and J is TRBJ2-5; a possible D gene is TRBD1 (6 bases). CDR1 is KGHSH, CDR2 LQKENI, per germline. This CDR3 has 13 residues. V was shortened by 1 base and J by 5 bases, with 8 bases between the two germline ends. In DNA, the CDR3 is TGTGCCAGCTCACCACGGGGGCAGGAGACCCAGTACTTC. It translates to CASSPRGQETQYF. The full variable domain, with the rest looked up from reference TRBV18 and TRBJ2-5, is NAGVMQNPRHLVRRRGQEARLRCSPMKGHSHVYWYRQLPEEGLKFMVYLQKENIIDESGMPKERFSAEFPKEGPSILRIQQVVRGDSAAYFCASSPRGQETQYFGPGTRLLVL.

The chain is built from TRBV27 and TRBJ2-4; D is possibly TRBD1 (6 bases). The germline CDR1 and CDR2 sequences are MNHEY and SMNVEV (reference sequence). Trimming took off 1 base at V and 10 bases at J, with 17 bases between the two ends. This CDR3 is built from 15 residues. As DNA, the CDR3 is TGTGCCAGCAGTTTATGGGGGCCGGGACACTCTATTCAGTACTTC. This codes for CASSLWGPGHSIQYF.

The chain is built from TRBV19 and TRBJ1-5; TRBD1 aligns across 7 bases. The CDR3 loop spans 15 amino acids. The germline V gene encodes CDR1 LNHDA and CDR2 SQIVND (reference sequence). After removal of 6 bases from V and 3 bases from J, the junction contained 8 bases not matched to a gene. The CDR3 loop is CASRIGTATNQPQHF. The DNA of the CDR3 is TGTGCCAGTAGGATTGGGACAGCTACCAATCAGCCCCAGCATTTT.

The genes are TRBV6-6 and TRBJ1-3; 7 nucleotides agree with TRBD1. The CDR3 runs to 16 residues. Germline CDR1 is MNHNY and CDR2 is SVGAGI (reference sequence). The V and J ends lost 10 bases and 0 bases, in that order; junction bases with no gene match: 12. In nucleotides, the CDR3 is TGTGCCACCAGAGGGACAGTCCTGAGCTCTGGAAACACCATATATTTT. Residues: CATRGTVLSSGNTIYF.

This sequence joins TRBV5-1 and TRBJ1-1; 10 bases align to TRBD1. CDR1 is SGHRS and CDR2 is YFSETQ in the germline V gene. CDR3 size: 16 residues. Trimming at V came to 4 bases and at J to 0 bases, leaving 6 bases not matched to a gene. Here the CDR3 reads CASSLDRGLLNTEAFF. The DNA of the CDR3 is TGCGCCAGCAGCCTAGACAGGGGGCTACTGAACACTGAAGCTTTCTTT.

This clone was counted a few times. The rearrangement joins TRBV5-1 to TRBJ2-1; D remains ambiguous. The CDR3 is 14 residues long. Germline loops: CDR1 SGHRS, CDR2 YFSETQ. V was shortened by 2 bases and J by 2 bases, with 8 bases between the two germline ends. The CDR3 here is CASSLIPTYNEQFF. The CDR3 coding sequence is TGCGCCAGCAGCTTAATCCCCACCTACAATGAGCAGTTCTTC.

This clone was seen a handful of times. CDR3 region: CASSQDSLNTEAFF. Written as DNA, the CDR3 is TGCGCCAGCAGCCAAGACAGTTTGAACACTGAAGCTTTCTTT. The chain joins TRBV4-3 to TRBJ1-1; D uncertain. CDR1 is LGHNA, CDR2 YSLEER, per germline. Trimming took 0 bases from V and 0 from J, leaving 5 bases between them. The CDR3 covers 14 residues.

The V gene is TRBV5-1, the J gene TRBJ2-3; TRBD2 might be the D (5 bases). CDR3 length equals 12 residues. CDR1 is SGHRS and CDR2 is YFSETQ in the germline V gene. The V gene lost 7 bases and the J gene lost 5 bases, with 11 bases spanning the gap. The CDR3 sequence is CASSVGRDTQYF. CDR3 DNA sequence: TGCGCCAGCTCGGTGGGGAGAGATACGCAGTATTTT.

This chain connects TRBV5-1 to TRBJ2-1; D may be TRBD2 (6 bases). Germline values: CDR1 SGHRS, CDR2 YFSETQ. Trimming cost V 0 bases and J 12 bases, with 10 bases left between them. The CDR3 has 12 residues. This CDR3 is CASSLGEVGQFF. In DNA form, the CDR3 reads TGCGCCAGCAGCTTGGGGGAGGTGGGGCAGTTCTTC.

The chain employs TRBV11-2 and TRBJ2-5; 13 nucleotides align to TRBD2. Germline CDR1 and CDR2: SGHAT and FQNNGV. After removal of 5 bases from V and 4 bases from J, the junction contained 10 bases not matched to a gene. This CDR3 spans 17 amino acids. The chain's CDR3 is CASSTQTSGRPSETQYF. The CDR3 nucleotides are TGTGCCAGCAGCACCCAGACTAGCGGGAGGCCGTCAGAGACCCAGTACTTC. The full variable domain, with the rest looked up from reference TRBV11-2 and TRBJ2-5, is EAGVAQSPRYKIIEKRQSVAFWCNPISGHATLYWYQQILGQGPKLLIQFQNNGVVDDSQLPKDRFSAERLKGVDSTLKIQPAKLEDSAVYLCASSTQTSGRPSETQYFGPGTRLLVL.

The chain uses TRBV7-9 and TRBJ1-1; the D is unclear. Germline CDR1 and CDR2: SEHNR and FQNEAQ (reference sequence). This CDR3 is built from 13 residues. V dropped 5 bases and J dropped 1 base, with 8 bases sitting between them. This chain's CDR3 is CASSLPRNTEAFF. Written as DNA, the CDR3 is TGTGCCAGCAGCCTCCCCCGGAACACTGAAGCTTTCTTT.

The gene calls are TRBV10-3 and TRBJ2-7; 8 positions agree with TRBD2. Germline values: CDR1 ENHRY, CDR2 SYGVKD. V dropped 2 bases and J dropped 6; count of bases not matched to a gene: 3. CDR3 length equals 13 residues. The CDR3, as DNA: TGTGCCATCAGTGAGCGGGGGGGCGGCGAGCAGTACTTC. Encoded protein: CAISERGGGEQYF.

This clone was found a few times. In DNA form, the CDR3 reads TGTGCCAGCAGATTAGCGGGAAATGAGCAGTTCTTC. This codes for CASRLAGNEQFF. The rearrangement links TRBV27 to TRBJ2-1, with 8 bases identical to TRBD2. The CDR3 has 12 amino acids. From germline, CDR1 is MNHEY and CDR2 SMNVEV (reference sequence). The ends lost 6 bases at V and 7 bases at J; junction bases unmatched: 2.

The V and J genes are TRBV6-5 and TRBJ1-3, with unresolved D. Deletions cut 2 bases from V and 0 bases from J, with 8 bases between. This CDR3 has 15 amino acids. Germline V CDR1 and CDR2: MNHEY, SVGAGI. The chain's CDR3 is CASSYKLYSGNTIYF. DNA for the CDR3: TGTGCCAGCAGTTACAAGCTTTACTCTGGAAACACCATATATTTT.

This chain connects TRBV9 to TRBJ1-6; D call uncertain. The CDR3 covers 15 residues. Germline loops: CDR1 SGDLS, CDR2 YYNGEE. The ends were cut back, 0 bases at V and 7 bases at J, with 11 bases in the middle. The CDR3 is CASSVVPDINSPLHF. DNA for the CDR3: TGTGCCAGCAGCGTAGTCCCTGACATCAATTCACCCCTCCACTTT. Based on the CDR3 plus reference TRBV9 and TRBJ1-6, the full variable domain is DSGVTQTPKHLITATGQRVTLRCSPRSGDLSVYWYQQSLDQGLQFLIQYYNGEERAKGNILERFSAQQFPDLHSELNLSSLELGDSALYFCASSVVPDINSPLHFGNGTRLTVT.

V usage is TRBV29-1 and J usage is TRBJ2-1, with 15 bases identical to TRBD2. V lost 4 bases and J lost 4; bases outside the gene matches: 5. The CDR3 has 16 amino acids. CDR1 SQVTM and CDR2 ANQGSEA come from the germline V gene. CDR3 region: CSVGGLAGGLYNEQFF. CDR3 DNA sequence: TGCAGCGTTGGGGGACTAGCGGGGGGACTATACAATGAGCAGTTCTTC.

The J gene is TRBJ1-4, the V gene TRBV19; no clear D gene. The CDR3 has 12 amino acids. Trimming cost V 6 bases and J 5 bases, with 7 bases left between them. Germline V CDR1 and CDR2: LNHDA, SQIVND (reference sequence). CDR3 sequence: CASRQRNEKLFF. Written as DNA, the CDR3 is TGTGCCAGTAGACAGCGGAATGAAAAACTGTTTTTT.

The chain links TRBV6-1 to TRBJ2-7, with 10 bases identical to TRBD2. The CDR3 has 14 residues. Germline V gene data show CDR1 as MNHNS and CDR2 as SASEGT. V was clipped by 6 bases and J by 0 bases; unmatched bases: 2. The CDR3 coding sequence is TGTGCCAGCAGGAGGACTAGCGGCTCCTACGAGCAGTACTTC. Its protein product is CASRRTSGSYEQYF.

The J gene is TRBJ2-7, the V gene TRBV7-9; the match to TRBD1 covers 10 bases. The CDR3 totals 14 residues. Trimming cost V 5 bases and J 12 bases; bases outside gene matches: 13. Germline-derived CDR1 and CDR2 are SEHNR and FQNEAQ (reference sequence). The DNA for the CDR3 is TGTGCCAGCAGCACAGACAGGGGGCGTACGTATGGGTACTTC. It specifies CASSTDRGRTYGYF.

This chain links TRBV4-1 with TRBJ2-1; 9 nucleotides match TRBD2. The junction had 3 bases not matched to a gene; V was cut back by 0 bases and J by 3 bases. This CDR3 has 16 amino acids. The germline CDR1 and CDR2 sequences are MGHRA and YSYEKL. CDR3 residues: CASSQDLAGYYNEQFF. The CDR3 DNA is TGCGCCAGCAGCCAAGACCTAGCGGGATACTACAATGAGCAGTTCTTC.